What follows is one T cell receptor (beta chain) and its context. The clone's antigen remains unknown. Per-base qualities were not stored, and no clone one base away is much larger. This entry belongs to a study of blood T cell repertoires in COVID-19 (TCRdb year 2020). About the investigation overall: Samples from collaborators originated in the United States, Italy and Spain and spanned both the acute and convalescent phases of COVID-19. Samples came from the ongoing ImmuneRACE study (first 160 participants) plus 1,254 subjects from 6 global collaborators. The prospective study material was composed of cDNA or gDNA derived from T cells, B-cell-depleted T cells, or PBMCs. Where available, HLA class I and class II types were taken from metadata supplied by the sample provider and were not determined by assay-based typing. Nearly every sample came with metadata listing a de-identified subject ID, COVID-19 status, age in years and sex. The repertoires were released in a freely available public database intended as a resource for research on the immune response to SARS-CoV-2. Subjects who had been exposed to COVID-19, were actively infected with it, or had recovered from it provided the deeply sampled blood TCRbeta repertoires that made up the dataset. The study at large found these results: The quantity of clinical and demographic metadata differed by source and by participant and was supplied without curation.

TCRbeta CDR3 regions were amplified from genomic DNA by means of the immunoSEQ Assay, a bias-controlled multiplex PCR. The study's processing was this. The number of nucleated cells in each sample was estimated from the amplification of reference gene primers within the assay. To quantify the absolute abundance of each unique TCRbeta CDR3 rearrangement, sequence reads were collapsed and filtered. For each sample, productive Simpson clonality was calculated as the square root of Simpson's diversity index over productive rearrangements. In its TCRdb copy, this immuneACCESS table keeps in-frame sequences only and misses some clones. Where compared with another copy, unresolved V genes explain less than half of these, and the others have no known cause. That table gives V, J and clone size, and the DNA gave D and trimming. The sample table records about 200,000 clones; about 85% of these occur just once. Of the sample, around 20% is held by the ten largest clones.

Participants in the prospective study were enrolled through a virtual design, were aged roughly 18 to 100 years, and lived in approximately 24 United States geographic areas. Cohort assignment in the prospective study relied on participant-reported clinical history from a screening survey and a study questionnaire. Recovered participants in ImmuneRACE Cohort 3 were defined by two consecutive negative NP/OP PCR tests, clearance by a healthcare professional, or resolution of symptoms. In the prospective study, whole blood, serum and a nasopharyngeal or oropharyngeal swab were collected from each participant by mobile phlebotomists. Prospective study participants could optionally give additional blood draws and questionnaires over a roughly 2-month period. Before DNA extraction, prospective study blood samples were shipped either frozen or at room temperature. The junction shows trimming of 5 bases on V and 5 bases on J, plus 12 bases between the germline ends. Including cysteine and phenylalanine, the CDR3 has 13 amino acids. Just the 39-base CDR3 DNA is kept, in frame starting at base 1. For CDR1 and CDR2, the germline V gene lists SGHTA and FQGNSA.

The sequenced material came from PBMCs or T cells enriched from blood (not recorded which). The V gene is TRBV7-2 and the J gene is TRBJ1-1; a tentative D match to TRBD1 spans 5 bases. This clonotype originated in a man aged 40-50 years who had recovered from COVID-19. This receptor carries the CDR3 CASSPRGATEAFF. The bases are TGTGCCAGCAGCCCCCGTGGGGCGACTGAAGCTTTCTTT.